This TCR beta chain was retrieved from a study of circulating and synovial CD4+ cells in juvenile arthritis. Study-wide findings and caveats: Some such blood samples were as oligoclonal as synovium. T cell genome counts differed by at least an order of magnitude between CPL and CD4 samples. Shared-clonotype fractions with synovium likely underestimate full repertoire overlap.

Comment on this clone: Its antigen is still unknown.

Sequencing was performed with immunoSEQ multiplex PCR; in TCRdb, only in-frame clones are kept and a portion is missing. The sample holds over 30,000 clones, roughly 96% seen once. J was trimmed by 6 bases and V by 7 bases; bases with no gene match: 10. The germline V gene encodes CDR1 SEHNR and CDR2 FQNEAQ (reference sequence). The CDR3 runs to 14 residues. The rearrangement uses TRBV7-9 and TRBJ1-2, with TRBD1 matching 8 bases. The TCR was taken from a human donor with juvenile idiopathic arthritis. The sample was CD4+ T cells from blood. For the CDR3, the DNA is TGTGCCAGCACCGGGACAGGAAGTTTGGATGGCTACACCTTC. It translates to CASTGTGSLDGYTF. Full variable domain (remainder filled in from reference TRBV7-9 and TRBJ1-2): DTGVSQNPRHKITKRGQNVTFRCDPISEHNRLYWYRQTLGQGPEFLTYFQNEAQLEKSRLLSDRFSAERPKGSFSTLEIQRTEQGDSAMYLCASTGTGSLDGYTFGSGTRLTVV.